This is a list of T cell receptor beta chains from one sample in a study of CD8 T cells in Susac syndrome. TCRdb redid the calling of the immunoSEQ multiplex PCR reads with MiXCR, one entry per CDR3 protein. The sample includes under 350,000 distinct CDR3 sequences, roughly 94% of them seen just once. The sample taken for sequencing was CD4+ T cells from PBMCs. Receptors were obtained from a human donor with multiple sclerosis. The CDR3 runs from the conserved cysteine through the conserved F or W. D genes are given only for firm matches. Clone size appears in some rows only: once, few, many, or a class for an expanded clone.

clone size: NA
D gene: NA
V gene: TRBV12-3/TRBV12-4
J gene: TRBJ2-3
CDR3 protein: CASTPSLGTQYF
CDR3 DNA: TGTGCCAGCACACCGTCGCTCGGTACGCAGTATTTT

clone size: NA
D gene: NA
V gene: TRBV7-2
J gene: TRBJ2-7
CDR3 protein: CASSLAGRGHEQYF
CDR3 DNA: TGTGCCAGCAGCTTAGCAGGGAGAGGTCACGAGCAGTACTTC

clone size: NA
D gene: NA
V gene: TRBV7-3
J gene: TRBJ2-4
CDR3 protein: CASSGGGLKNIQYF
CDR3 DNA: TGTGCCAGCAGCGGAGGGGGCCTGAAAAACATTCAGTACTTC

clone size: NA
D gene: TRBD1
V gene: TRBV19
J gene: TRBJ2-7
CDR3 protein: CASSIGQGSREQYF
CDR3 DNA: TGTGCCAGTAGTATAGGACAGGGTTCAAGAGAGCAGTACTTC

clone size: NA
D gene: NA
V gene: TRBV6-5
J gene: TRBJ1-1
CDR3 protein: CASSYSVRMNTEAFF
CDR3 DNA: TGTGCCAGCAGTTACTCGGTCAGAATGAACACTGAAGCTTTCTTT

clone size: NA
D gene: TRBD1
V gene: TRBV18
J gene: TRBJ2-3
CDR3 protein: CASSLGQATDTQYF
CDR3 DNA: TGTGCCAGCTCACTTGGACAGGCCACAGATACGCAGTATTTT

clone size: NA
D gene: TRBD1
V gene: TRBV30
J gene: TRBJ1-2
CDR3 protein: CAWSPRRQGLRGYTF
CDR3 DNA: TGTGCCTGGAGTCCCCGGCGACAGGGACTGAGGGGCTACACCTTC

clone size: NA
D gene: TRBD1
V gene: TRBV6-1
J gene: TRBJ2-3
CDR3 protein: CAVQSPHQGATDTQYF
CDR3 DNA: TGTGCCGTTCAGAGCCCTCACCAGGGGGCTACAGATACGCAGTATTTT

clone size: NA
D gene: NA
V gene: TRBV30
J gene: TRBJ1-6
CDR3 protein: CAWSWNMEDSPLHF
CDR3 DNA: TGTGCCTGGAGTTGGAATATGGAAGATTCACCCCTCCACTTT

clone size: once
D gene: TRBD1
V gene: TRBV19
J gene: TRBJ1-5
CDR3 protein: CASNSADRGGGQPQHF
CDR3 DNA: TGTGCCAGTAACTCCGCCGACAGGGGAGGTGGGCAGCCCCAGCATTTT

clone size: NA
D gene: TRBD1
V gene: TRBV7-3
J gene: TRBJ2-7
CDR3 protein: CASSWRQGNEQYF
CDR3 DNA: TGTGCCAGCAGCTGGCGACAGGGAAACGAGCAGTACTTC

clone size: NA
D gene: NA
V gene: TRBV23-1
J gene: TRBJ2-4
CDR3 protein: CASSQSGQGLPRLAKNIQYF
CDR3 DNA: TGCGCCAGCAGTCAATCGGGTCAGGGGTTGCCACGGTTGGCCAAAAACATTCAGTACTTC

clone size: NA
D gene: NA
V gene: TRBV5-4
J gene: TRBJ2-5
CDR3 protein: CASSLAGPRGETQYF
CDR3 DNA: TGTGCCAGCAGCTTGGCCGGACCCCGGGGGGAGACCCAGTACTTC

clone size: NA
D gene: NA
V gene: TRBV18
J gene: TRBJ1-2
CDR3 protein: CASSPREDPMGGYTF
CDR3 DNA: TGTGCCAGCTCACCACGTGAAGACCCAATGGGTGGCTACACCTTC

clone size: NA
D gene: TRBD2
V gene: TRBV7-9
J gene: TRBJ2-7
CDR3 protein: CASSLASGSYEQYF
CDR3 DNA: TGTGCCAGCAGTTTGGCTAGCGGGTCCTACGAGCAGTACTTC

clone size: NA
D gene: NA
V gene: TRBV2
J gene: TRBJ1-3
CDR3 protein: CASSERGAIYSGNTIYF
CDR3 DNA: TGTGCCAGCAGTGAACGGGGGGCCATCTACTCTGGAAACACCATATATTTT

clone size: NA
D gene: TRBD1
V gene: TRBV29-1
J gene: TRBJ2-3
CDR3 protein: CSVEDQGAGSTDTQYF
CDR3 DNA: TGCAGCGTTGAAGATCAGGGGGCAGGGAGCACAGATACGCAGTATTTT

clone size: once
D gene: TRBD2
V gene: TRBV6-6
J gene: TRBJ2-3
CDR3 protein: CASSQRELGDTQYF
CDR3 DNA: TGTGCCAGCAGTCAGCGGGAGCTCGGAGATACGCAGTATTTT

clone size: NA
D gene: NA
V gene: TRBV24-1
J gene: TRBJ2-2
CDR3 protein: CATSDPGAGELFF
CDR3 DNA: TGTGCCACCAGTGACCCGGGGGCCGGGGAGCTGTTTTTT

clone size: NA
D gene: NA
V gene: TRBV12-3/TRBV12-4
J gene: TRBJ1-2
CDR3 protein: CASSLSSGTFGYTF
CDR3 DNA: TGTGCCAGCAGTTTAAGTTCAGGGACCTTTGGCTACACCTTC

clone size: NA
D gene: NA
V gene: TRBV3-1
J gene: TRBJ1-2
CDR3 protein: CASSQSWLDGYTF
CDR3 DNA: TGTGCCAGCAGCCAAAGCTGGCTGGATGGCTACACCTTC

clone size: once
D gene: NA
V gene: TRBV27
J gene: TRBJ2-5
CDR3 protein: CASSSLTGRQETQYF
CDR3 DNA: TGTGCCAGCAGTTCGCTGACAGGCCGTCAAGAGACCCAGTACTTC

clone size: NA
D gene: NA
V gene: TRBV19
J gene: TRBJ2-4
CDR3 protein: CASSIQDLRAGVGIAKNIQYF
CDR3 DNA: TGTGCCAGTAGTATCCAAGATCTCAGGGCTGGAGTCGGCATAGCCAAAAACATTCAGTACTTC

clone size: NA
D gene: NA
V gene: TRBV12-3/TRBV12-4
J gene: TRBJ1-2
CDR3 protein: CASSRSGMNGGYTF
CDR3 DNA: TGTGCCAGCAGTCGGTCAGGAATGAACGGTGGCTACACCTTC

clone size: once
D gene: NA
V gene: TRBV12-3/TRBV12-4
J gene: TRBJ1-1
CDR3 protein: CASSLDTQYTEAFF
CDR3 DNA: TGTGCCAGCAGTTTGGACACACAGTACACTGAAGCTTTCTTT

clone size: NA
D gene: NA
V gene: TRBV7-9
J gene: TRBJ2-3
CDR3 protein: CASRPTGRTDTQYF
CDR3 DNA: TGTGCCAGCAGGCCCACAGGACGCACAGATACGCAGTATTTT

clone size: NA
D gene: NA
V gene: TRBV21-1
J gene: TRBJ2-7
CDR3 protein: CASSCRRFHYEQYF
CDR3 DNA: TGTGCCAGCAGCTGCCGGCGGTTCCACTACGAGCAGTACTTC

clone size: NA
D gene: NA
V gene: TRBV18
J gene: TRBJ1-1
CDR3 protein: CASSPRTGTLNTEAFF
CDR3 DNA: TGTGCCAGCTCACCTAGGACCGGGACCCTTAACACTGAAGCTTTCTTT

clone size: NA
D gene: TRBD1
V gene: TRBV4-1
J gene: TRBJ1-1
CDR3 protein: CASSQVRGRGSTEAFF
CDR3 DNA: TGCGCCAGCAGCCAGGTACGCGGCAGGGGGTCGACTGAAGCTTTCTTT

clone size: NA
D gene: NA
V gene: TRBV27
J gene: TRBJ2-1
CDR3 protein: CASSPVLDRGLYNEQFF
CDR3 DNA: TGTGCCAGCAGTCCAGTCCTCGACAGGGGACTATACAATGAGCAGTTCTTC

clone size: NA
D gene: TRBD2
V gene: TRBV5-1
J gene: TRBJ2-7
CDR3 protein: CASSGVLSGAYEQYF
CDR3 DNA: TGCGCCAGCAGCGGCGTCCTTAGCGGGGCTTACGAGCAGTACTTC

clone size: NA
D gene: TRBD2
V gene: TRBV5-4
J gene: TRBJ2-1
CDR3 protein: CASSSPTSGRAREQFF
CDR3 DNA: TGTGCCAGCAGCTCCCCGACTAGCGGGAGGGCTCGGGAGCAGTTCTTC

clone size: NA
D gene: NA
V gene: TRBV30
J gene: TRBJ1-3
CDR3 protein: CAWSPVSGNTIYF
CDR3 DNA: TGTGCCTGGAGTCCAGTATCTGGAAACACCATATATTTT

clone size: NA
D gene: NA
V gene: TRBV19
J gene: TRBJ2-7
CDR3 protein: CASSKGDHTSYEQYF
CDR3 DNA: TGTGCCAGTAGTAAGGGGGACCATACAAGCTACGAGCAGTACTTC

clone size: NA
D gene: TRBD1
V gene: TRBV6-1
J gene: TRBJ1-2
CDR3 protein: CASSEVGQGYGYTF
CDR3 DNA: TGTGCCAGCAGTGAAGTCGGACAGGGGTATGGCTACACCTTC

clone size: NA
D gene: NA
V gene: TRBV6-2/TRBV6-3
J gene: TRBJ2-5
CDR3 protein: CASSLGPTGAQETQYF
CDR3 DNA: TGTGCCAGCAGTTTGGGACCCACTGGGGCACAAGAGACCCAGTACTTC

clone size: once
D gene: NA
V gene: TRBV4-2
J gene: TRBJ1-2
CDR3 protein: CASSQERDGHYGYTF
CDR3 DNA: TGTGCCAGCAGCCAAGAACGGGACGGTCACTATGGCTACACCTTC

clone size: NA
D gene: TRBD1
V gene: TRBV29-1
J gene: TRBJ1-2
CDR3 protein: CSASRPPTGVYGYTF
CDR3 DNA: TGCAGCGCCTCGCGGCCACCGACAGGGGTTTATGGCTACACCTTC

clone size: NA
D gene: NA
V gene: TRBV12-3/TRBV12-4
J gene: TRBJ2-1
CDR3 protein: CASSLDRRGSYNEQFF
CDR3 DNA: TGTGCCAGCAGTTTAGACAGGAGGGGCTCCTACAATGAGCAGTTCTTC

clone size: NA
D gene: NA
V gene: TRBV2
J gene: TRBJ1-2
CDR3 protein: CASRPEGVPYGYTF
CDR3 DNA: TGTGCCAGCAGACCCGAAGGGGTCCCCTATGGCTACACCTTC

clone size: NA
D gene: NA
V gene: TRBV4-1
J gene: TRBJ1-2
CDR3 protein: CASSQYWAGNQDYGYTF
CDR3 DNA: TGCGCCAGCAGCCAATATTGGGCAGGCAACCAAGATTATGGCTACACCTTC

clone size: NA
D gene: NA
V gene: TRBV29-1
J gene: TRBJ1-6
CDR3 protein: CSVAVGGMTLHF
CDR3 DNA: TGCAGCGTTGCGGTGGGGGGTATGACCCTCCACTTT

clone size: once
D gene: TRBD1
V gene: TRBV11-2
J gene: TRBJ2-7
CDR3 protein: CASSTRQGLEQYF
CDR3 DNA: TGTGCCAGCAGCACCCGACAGGGTCTCGAGCAGTACTTC

clone size: NA
D gene: TRBD1
V gene: TRBV7-2
J gene: TRBJ2-1
CDR3 protein: CASSPYRGLLNEQFF
CDR3 DNA: TGTGCCAGCAGCCCCTACAGGGGGCTTCTCAATGAGCAGTTCTTC

clone size: NA
D gene: NA
V gene: TRBV7-8
J gene: TRBJ2-5
CDR3 protein: CASSLAQVGGRETQYF
CDR3 DNA: TGTGCCAGCAGCTTAGCGCAAGTGGGGGGCAGGGAGACCCAGTACTTC

clone size: NA
D gene: NA
V gene: TRBV21-1
J gene: TRBJ1-5
CDR3 protein: CASSKAFQGRIILPQHF
CDR3 DNA: TGTGCCAGCAGCAAAGCGTTCCAAGGGAGGATCATACTCCCCCAGCATTTT

clone size: NA
D gene: TRBD2
V gene: TRBV11-2
J gene: TRBJ2-1
CDR3 protein: CASSWPSGKGFYNEQFF
CDR3 DNA: TGTGCCAGCAGCTGGCCTAGCGGGAAGGGATTCTACAATGAGCAGTTCTTC

clone size: NA
D gene: NA
V gene: TRBV10-3
J gene: TRBJ2-5
CDR3 protein: CAISDYGETQYF
CDR3 DNA: TGTGCCATCAGTGATTACGGCGAGACCCAGTACTTC

clone size: once
D gene: TRBD2
V gene: TRBV20-1
J gene: TRBJ2-5
CDR3 protein: CSAQWWRGGAETQYF
CDR3 DNA: TGCAGTGCTCAGTGGTGGCGGGGGGGCGCAGAGACCCAGTACTTC

clone size: NA
D gene: NA
V gene: TRBV30
J gene: TRBJ2-5
CDR3 protein: CAWSISYQETQYF
CDR3 DNA: TGTGCCTGGAGTATATCTTATCAAGAGACCCAGTACTTC

clone size: NA
D gene: NA
V gene: TRBV19
J gene: TRBJ1-1
CDR3 protein: CASIWNTEAFF
CDR3 DNA: TGTGCCAGTATATGGAACACTGAAGCTTTCTTT

clone size: NA
D gene: TRBD2
V gene: TRBV6-2/TRBV6-3
J gene: TRBJ2-6
CDR3 protein: CASSYTSGRTGANVLTF
CDR3 DNA: TGTGCCAGCAGTTACACTAGCGGGAGAACTGGGGCCAACGTCCTGACTTTC